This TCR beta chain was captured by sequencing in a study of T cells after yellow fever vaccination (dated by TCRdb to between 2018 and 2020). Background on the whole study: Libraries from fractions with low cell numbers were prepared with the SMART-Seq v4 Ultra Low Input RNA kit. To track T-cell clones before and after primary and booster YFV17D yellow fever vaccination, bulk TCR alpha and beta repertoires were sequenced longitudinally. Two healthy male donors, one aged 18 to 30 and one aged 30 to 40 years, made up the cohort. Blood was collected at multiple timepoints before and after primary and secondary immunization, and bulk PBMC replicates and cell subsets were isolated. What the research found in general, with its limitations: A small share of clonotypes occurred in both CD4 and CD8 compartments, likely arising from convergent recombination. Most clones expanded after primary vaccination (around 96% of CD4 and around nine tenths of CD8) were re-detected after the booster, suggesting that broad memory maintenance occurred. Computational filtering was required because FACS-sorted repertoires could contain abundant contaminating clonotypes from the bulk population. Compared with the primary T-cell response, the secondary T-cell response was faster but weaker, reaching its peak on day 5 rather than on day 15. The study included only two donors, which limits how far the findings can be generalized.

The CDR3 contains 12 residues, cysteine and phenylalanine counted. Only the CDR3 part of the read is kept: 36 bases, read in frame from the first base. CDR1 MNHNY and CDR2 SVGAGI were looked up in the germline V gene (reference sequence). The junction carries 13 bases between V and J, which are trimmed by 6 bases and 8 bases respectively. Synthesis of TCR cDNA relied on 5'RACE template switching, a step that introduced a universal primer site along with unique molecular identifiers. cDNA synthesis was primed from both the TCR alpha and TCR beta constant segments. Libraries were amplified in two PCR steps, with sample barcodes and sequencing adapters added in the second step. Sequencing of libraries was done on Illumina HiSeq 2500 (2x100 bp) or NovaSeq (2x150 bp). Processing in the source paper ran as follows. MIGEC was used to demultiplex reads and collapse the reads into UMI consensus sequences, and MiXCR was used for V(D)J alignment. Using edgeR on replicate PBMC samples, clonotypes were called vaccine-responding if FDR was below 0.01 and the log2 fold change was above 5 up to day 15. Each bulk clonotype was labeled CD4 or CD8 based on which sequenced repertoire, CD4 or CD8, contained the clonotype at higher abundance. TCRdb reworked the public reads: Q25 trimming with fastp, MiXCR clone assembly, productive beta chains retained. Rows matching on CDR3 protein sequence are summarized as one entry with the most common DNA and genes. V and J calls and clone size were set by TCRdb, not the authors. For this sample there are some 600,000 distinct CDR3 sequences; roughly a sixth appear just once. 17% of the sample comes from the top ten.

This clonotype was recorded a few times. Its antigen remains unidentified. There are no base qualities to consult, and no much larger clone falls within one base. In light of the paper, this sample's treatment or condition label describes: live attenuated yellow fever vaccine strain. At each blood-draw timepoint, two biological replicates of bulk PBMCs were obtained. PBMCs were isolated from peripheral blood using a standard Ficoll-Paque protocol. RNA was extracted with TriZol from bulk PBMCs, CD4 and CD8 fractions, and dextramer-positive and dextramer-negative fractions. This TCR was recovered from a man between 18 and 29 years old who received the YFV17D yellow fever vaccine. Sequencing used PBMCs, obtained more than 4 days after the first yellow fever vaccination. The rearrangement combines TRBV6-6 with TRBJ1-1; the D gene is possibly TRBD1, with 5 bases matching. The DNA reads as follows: TGTGCCAGCAGCCCTAGACAGAAAGAAGCTTTCTTT. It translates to CASSPRQKEAFF.